This is a list of T cell receptor beta chains from one sample in a study of blood T cell repertoires in COVID-19. This table comes from immunoSEQ multiplex PCR, and its TCRdb copy is limited to in-frame clones, with some not included. Of approximately 280,000 clones listed, 85% to 90% were seen once; the top ten hold more than 1.5%. The specimen sequenced was PBMCs or T cells enriched from blood (not recorded which). These receptors were obtained from a woman aged 55-69 years who had recovered from COVID-19. The CDR3 runs from the conserved cysteine through the conserved F or W. Fields, in order: CDR3 DNA, CDR3 protein, clone size, V gene, J gene, D gene. D genes are given only for firm matches. Size is stated for part of the rows, as once, few or many counts, or as a class when the clone is expanded.

cdr3_nt: TGTGCCAGTAGTACCCAGGGGGCGGGTGAGCAGTTCTTC; cdr3_aa: CASSTQGAGEQFF; clone_size: -; v_call: TRBV19; j_call: TRBJ2-1; d_call: TRBD1
cdr3_nt: TGTGCCTGGAACCACCCCGGGGCTAGCGGGAGTAGCGGGGAGCTGTTTTTT; cdr3_aa: CAWNHPGASGSSGELFF; clone_size: -; v_call: TRBV30; j_call: TRBJ2-2; d_call: TRBD2
cdr3_nt: TGTGCCAGCAGCTCCCAAGGACAGGGGGACACTGAAGCTTTCTTT; cdr3_aa: CASSSQGQGDTEAFF; clone_size: -; v_call: TRBV7-8; j_call: TRBJ1-1; d_call: TRBD1
cdr3_nt: TGTGCCACCTACAGGGCCACCGGGGAGCTGTTTTTT; cdr3_aa: CATYRATGELFF; clone_size: -; v_call: TRBV2; j_call: TRBJ2-2; d_call: -
cdr3_nt: TGTGCCAGTAGTTCCCCGACAGGGCATCAGCCCCAGCATTTT; cdr3_aa: CASSSPTGHQPQHF; clone_size: -; v_call: TRBV19; j_call: TRBJ1-5; d_call: TRBD1
cdr3_nt: TGTGCCACCAGTGGGTCCGGGACAAAGCAAGAGACCCAGTACTTC; cdr3_aa: CATSGSGTKQETQYF; clone_size: -; v_call: TRBV24-1; j_call: TRBJ2-5; d_call: -
cdr3_nt: TGCGCCAGCAGTGAGTCGGGGGGACCCTCCGGGGACGAGCAGTACTTC; cdr3_aa: CASSESGGPSGDEQYF; clone_size: -; v_call: TRBV10-1; j_call: TRBJ2-7; d_call: -
cdr3_nt: TGCAGTGCCTCAGGGGTGCTTGAGCAGTTCTTC; cdr3_aa: CSASGVLEQFF; clone_size: -; v_call: TRBV20-1; j_call: TRBJ2-1; d_call: -
cdr3_nt: TGTGCCAGCTCACTGACAGGGGTCGGTGCGGTTGAGCAGTACTTC; cdr3_aa: CASSLTGVGAVEQYF; clone_size: -; v_call: TRBV18; j_call: TRBJ2-7; d_call: TRBD1
cdr3_nt: TGTGCCAGCAGCGCGTCCGGGACTAGCGGTCCGAAAAGTGAGCAGTACTTC; cdr3_aa: CASSASGTSGPKSEQYF; clone_size: -; v_call: TRBV9; j_call: TRBJ2-7; d_call: TRBD2
cdr3_nt: TGTGCCACCAGTGATCCGGGAGAAGGGGCCTACGAGCAGTACTTC; cdr3_aa: CATSDPGEGAYEQYF; clone_size: -; v_call: TRBV24-1; j_call: TRBJ2-7; d_call: -
cdr3_nt: TGTGCCAGTAGTATAGATCTTTGGCGACAAGGATTCAACGAGCAGTACTTC; cdr3_aa: CASSIDLWRQGFNEQYF; clone_size: -; v_call: TRBV19; j_call: TRBJ2-7; d_call: -
cdr3_nt: TGTGCCATCAGTGAGTCGCCAGGGTTGAGCTCCTATAATTCACCCCTCCACTTT; cdr3_aa: CAISESPGLSSYNSPLHF; clone_size: -; v_call: TRBV10-3; j_call: TRBJ1-6; d_call: -
cdr3_nt: TGCGCCAGCAGCCGACTAGCGGGAAGCACAGATACGCAGTATTTT; cdr3_aa: CASSRLAGSTDTQYF; clone_size: -; v_call: TRBV4-1; j_call: TRBJ2-3; d_call: TRBD2
cdr3_nt: TGTGCCAGTAGGGGTGGGACTAGCGGATCCACCGGGGAGCTGTTTTTT; cdr3_aa: CASRGGTSGSTGELFF; clone_size: -; v_call: TRBV19; j_call: TRBJ2-2; d_call: TRBD2
cdr3_nt: TGTGCCAGCAGTTCCCCGGGGGTCGGTTCACCCCTCCACTTT; cdr3_aa: CASSSPGVGSPLHF; clone_size: -; v_call: TRBV27; j_call: TRBJ1-6; d_call: -
cdr3_nt: TGCGCCAGCAGCCAAGCTCTAGCGGGGGGATCCACAGATACGCAGTATTTT; cdr3_aa: CASSQALAGGSTDTQYF; clone_size: -; v_call: TRBV4-1; j_call: TRBJ2-3; d_call: TRBD2
cdr3_nt: TGTGCCACCAGCAGAGTATGGAGTAGCACAGATACGCAGTATTTT; cdr3_aa: CATSRVWSSTDTQYF; clone_size: -; v_call: TRBV15; j_call: TRBJ2-3; d_call: -
cdr3_nt: TGTGCCTGGAGTGAATCGGGAGTCCCCGGGGGGACGCAGTATTTT; cdr3_aa: CAWSESGVPGGTQYF; clone_size: few; v_call: TRBV30; j_call: TRBJ2-3; d_call: TRBD2
cdr3_nt: TGTGCCAGCAGTCGTACGGCAGGGGCAATTAGCTACACCTTC; cdr3_aa: CASSRTAGAISYTF; clone_size: -; v_call: TRBV6-2/TRBV6-3; j_call: TRBJ1-2; d_call: -
cdr3_nt: TGTGCCAGCAGTCTTCGGTCGGAGCAGTTCTTC; cdr3_aa: CASSLRSEQFF; clone_size: -; v_call: TRBV12-3/TRBV12-4; j_call: TRBJ2-1; d_call: -
cdr3_nt: TGTGCCAGCAGCCCAACAGGCGCTCCGGGCTACACCTTC; cdr3_aa: CASSPTGAPGYTF; clone_size: -; v_call: TRBV11-2; j_call: TRBJ1-2; d_call: -
cdr3_nt: TGTGCCAGCAGTGCCTCGACTATAGATACGCAGTATTTT; cdr3_aa: CASSASTIDTQYF; clone_size: -; v_call: TRBV6-4; j_call: TRBJ2-3; d_call: -
cdr3_nt: TGTGCCAGCAGCCAGGGGGGGTCCACCTATAATTCACCCCTCCACTTT; cdr3_aa: CASSQGGSTYNSPLHF; clone_size: -; v_call: TRBV4-2; j_call: TRBJ1-6; d_call: -
cdr3_nt: TGCGCCAGCAGTTCTAGCGGGGGCCTCTACGAGCAGTACTTC; cdr3_aa: CASSSSGGLYEQYF; clone_size: -; v_call: TRBV5-1; j_call: TRBJ2-7; d_call: TRBD2
cdr3_nt: TGTGCCAGCAGCCGGGACAGGGGGGATCAGCCCCAGCATTTT; cdr3_aa: CASSRDRGDQPQHF; clone_size: -; v_call: TRBV7-2; j_call: TRBJ1-5; d_call: TRBD1
cdr3_nt: TGTGCCAGCAGCTTAGTAAGCGGGGGCCGGGTTGAGCAGTTCTTC; cdr3_aa: CASSLVSGGRVEQFF; clone_size: -; v_call: TRBV7-8; j_call: TRBJ2-1; d_call: TRBD2
cdr3_nt: TGTGCCAGCAGTGATAGACAGGGGATCTCCTACGAGCAGTACTTC; cdr3_aa: CASSDRQGISYEQYF; clone_size: -; v_call: TRBV6-1; j_call: TRBJ2-7; d_call: TRBD1
cdr3_nt: TGTGCCAGTAGTATGATGACAGGGGCTCTTTCCTATGGCTACACCTTC; cdr3_aa: CASSMMTGALSYGYTF; clone_size: -; v_call: TRBV19; j_call: TRBJ1-2; d_call: TRBD1
cdr3_nt: TGTGCCAGCAGCGAAGGGAGCAGAAACACTGAAGCTTTCTTT; cdr3_aa: CASSEGSRNTEAFF; clone_size: -; v_call: TRBV2; j_call: TRBJ1-1; d_call: -
cdr3_nt: TGTGCCAGCAGCCTACGGACAGGGACAAACACTGAAGCTTTCTTT; cdr3_aa: CASSLRTGTNTEAFF; clone_size: many; v_call: TRBV7-9; j_call: TRBJ1-1; d_call: TRBD1
cdr3_nt: TGTGCCAGCAGCGGACAGGCGGGAATGAACACTGAAGCTTTCTTT; cdr3_aa: CASSGQAGMNTEAFF; clone_size: once; v_call: TRBV2; j_call: TRBJ1-1; d_call: TRBD1
cdr3_nt: TGTGCCAGCAGCCAAGTGGCGGACAATGAGCAGTTCTTC; cdr3_aa: CASSQVADNEQFF; clone_size: -; v_call: TRBV4-2; j_call: TRBJ2-1; d_call: -
cdr3_nt: TGTGCCAGCACCCCGGGACTTATAATTCGCGGGGAGACCCAGTACTTC; cdr3_aa: CASTPGLIIRGETQYF; clone_size: -; v_call: TRBV21-1; j_call: TRBJ2-5; d_call: -